Following are 32 T cell receptor beta chains from one sample sequenced in a study of blood T cell repertoires in COVID-19. The table came from immunoSEQ multiplex PCR; TCRdb's copy has only in-frame clones and leaves some out. Of 300,000 to 350,000 clones in the sample, about 91% are singletons; the top ten hold just under 9%. The sequencing sample was made of PBMCs or T cells enriched from blood (not recorded which). These receptors originate from a woman aged 18-30 years who had recovered from COVID-19.

The V call is TRBV29-1, the J call TRBJ2-7; 10 nucleotides line up with TRBD2. V dropped 4 bases and J dropped 2; count of bases not matched to a gene: 8. The germline V gene has CDR1 SQVTM and CDR2 ANQGSEA. The CDR3 is 15 amino acids. The CDR3 sequence is CSVGGWTSGTYEQYF. The CDR3 region has the DNA TGCAGCGTTGGCGGCTGGACTAGCGGAACCTACGAGCAGTACTTC.

This chain uses TRBV5-4 with TRBJ2-1; TRBD2 agrees at 15 bases. Germline assignment: CDR1 SGHNT and CDR2 YYREEE (reference sequence). This CDR3 has 19 amino acids. V lost 5 bases, J lost 3 bases, and 12 bases stayed unmatched. For the CDR3, the DNA is TGTGCCAGCAGAAATCGTGGACTAGCGGGAGGGTCAATCTACAATGAGCAGTTCTTC. Its protein product is CASRNRGLAGGSIYNEQFF.

The chain has TRBV5-4 and TRBJ1-3; TRBD1 might be the D (6 bases). Trimming removed 4 bases from V and 4 bases from J, with 15 bases in between. The CDR3 contains 15 residues. Germline values: CDR1 SGHNT, CDR2 YYREEE (reference sequence). The chain's CDR3 is CASSGIQGEGNTIYF. The DNA of the CDR3 is TGTGCCAGCAGCGGGATACAGGGAGAAGGAAACACCATATATTTT.

The chain combines TRBV12-3 or TRBV12-4 with TRBJ2-2; possible D gene TRBD2, 6 bases. The CDR3 length is 12 residues. Trimming pared 7 bases from V and 4 bases from J, leaving 7 bases between. In DNA form, the CDR3 reads TGTGCCAGCACCGGGGGCACCGGGGAGCTGTTTTTT. It yields the protein CASTGGTGELFF.

This clone was seen a handful of times. The chain is built from TRBV27 and TRBJ1-4; 8 bases are shared with TRBD1. Looked up from germline, CDR1 is MNHEY and CDR2 is SMNVEV (reference sequence). V lost 5 bases to trimming and J lost 3 bases; unmatched junction nucleotides: 8. This CDR3 is 16 amino acids long. CDR3: CASSPDRVRANEKLFF. DNA for the CDR3: TGTGCCAGCAGTCCGGACAGGGTTCGAGCTAATGAAAAACTGTTTTTT.

The rearrangement uses TRBV7-9 and TRBJ2-7, with D uncertain. In germline, CDR1 is SEHNR, CDR2 FQNEAQ (reference sequence). With 4 bases removed from V and 1 base from J, the gap between germline ends came to 11 bases. The length of the CDR3 is 14 residues. In DNA form, the CDR3 reads TGTGCCAGCAGCTATCATACGGTGTCCTACGAGCAGTACTTC. This sequence encodes CASSYHTVSYEQYF.

The CDR3 here is CASSPDREYYGYTF. CDR3 sequence (DNA): TGTGCCAGCAGCCCGGATCGGGAGTACTATGGCTACACCTTC. This chain links TRBV7-2 with TRBJ1-2; D gene unclear. V lost 5 bases to trimming and J lost 3 bases, with 13 bases between them. Germline V gene lookup returns CDR1 SGHTA and CDR2 FQGNSA. This CDR3 region has 14 residues. The variable domain in full, completed from reference TRBV7-2 and TRBJ1-2, reads GAGVSQSPSNKVTEKGKDVELRCDPISGHTALYWYRQSLGQGLEFLIYFQGNSAPDKSGLPSDRFSAERTGGSVSTLTIQRTQQEDSAVYLCASSPDREYYGYTFGSGTRLTVV.

The gene calls are TRBV5-6 and TRBJ2-6; D remains ambiguous. CDR3 length: 15 amino acids. The germline V gene encodes CDR1 SGHDT and CDR2 YYEEEE. V dropped 0 bases and J dropped 1 base, with 5 bases sitting between them. The DNA for the CDR3 is TGTGCCAGCAGCTTGGGAGTGTCTGGGGCCAACGTCCTGACTTTC. Its translation: CASSLGVSGANVLTF.

V and J are TRBV12-3 or TRBV12-4 and TRBJ1-2; 10 nucleotides line up with TRBD1. The CDR3 runs to 13 residues. The V and J ends lost 3 bases and 7 bases, in that order; junction bases with no gene match: 2. CDR3: CASSFWDRGGYTF. The CDR3, as DNA: TGTGCCAGCAGTTTCTGGGACAGGGGTGGCTACACCTTC.

This clone was detected only once. The chain employs TRBV4-1 and TRBJ1-2, with 10 nucleotides matching TRBD1. Germline-derived CDR1 and CDR2 are MGHRA and YSYEKL. Trimming removed 2 bases from V and 3 bases from J; junction bases left unmatched: 3. The CDR3 loop spans 15 amino acids. CDR3 DNA sequence: TGCGCCAGCAGCCAACCGGGACAGGGGCACTATGGCTACACCTTC. Its translation: CASSQPGQGHYGYTF.

V and J are TRBV18 and TRBJ1-2; tentatively, D is TRBD1 (6 bases). The CDR3 has 16 amino acids. V lost 5 bases, J lost 4 bases, and 20 bases lay in between. Germline V gene sequence: CDR1 KGHSH, CDR2 LQKENI. Here the CDR3 DNA reads TGTGCCAGCTCATCATTGACCGGGACACCAGGCTATGGCTACACCTTC. Its protein product is CASSSLTGTPGYGYTF.

This clone occurred a few times. The chain has TRBV4-2 and TRBJ1-3; D unclear. Trimming removed 5 bases from V and 0 bases from J, with 8 bases in between. Germline V gene sequence: CDR1 LGHNA, CDR2 YNFKEQ. This CDR3 spans 14 amino acids. DNA of the CDR3: TGTGCCAGCAGCGTCCGGGACTCTGGAAACACCATATATTTT. Translation gives CASSVRDSGNTIYF.

The chain links TRBV9 to TRBJ1-2, with D perhaps matching TRBD1 (5 bases). Trimming pared 3 bases from V and 8 bases from J, leaving 14 bases between. CDR1 and CDR2 (germline): SGDLS, YYNGEE. This CDR3 contains 13 residues. CDR3 sequence: CASSGRVMGGYTF. The CDR3 bases are TGTGCCAGCAGCGGCAGGGTAATGGGCGGCTACACCTTC. Filled out from reference TRBV9 and TRBJ1-2, the complete variable domain reads DSGVTQTPKHLITATGQRVTLRCSPRSGDLSVYWYQQSLDQGLQFLIQYYNGEERAKGNILERFSAQQFPDLHSELNLSSLELGDSALYFCASSGRVMGGYTFGSGTRLTVV.

The chain couples TRBV7-6 to TRBJ2-1; possibly TRBD1 for D (6 bases). V was clipped by 2 bases and J by 9 bases, with 17 bases between them. The CDR3 contains 15 residues. In germline, CDR1 is SGHVS, CDR2 FNYEAQ. CDR3 protein: CASSLNGILGGEQFF. The CDR3 coding sequence is TGTGCCAGCAGCTTAAACGGGATTTTAGGGGGTGAGCAGTTCTTC.

The chain is built from TRBV6-2 or TRBV6-3 and TRBJ2-4; 10 bases agree with TRBD1. V gave up 6 bases and J gave up 0 bases; unmatched junction bases: 8. Germline lookup yields CDR1 MNHEY and CDR2 SVGEGT. The CDR3 has 17 residues. CDR3 protein: CASSRDRGRLAKNIQYF. The CDR3 DNA follows: TGTGCCAGCAGCCGGGACAGGGGCCGACTAGCCAAAAACATTCAGTACTTC.

The V call is TRBV7-2, the J call TRBJ2-7, with D possibly being TRBD2 (6 bases). V gave up 1 base and J gave up 3 bases, with 13 bases separating them. The CDR3 has 15 amino acids. Germline CDR1 and CDR2: SGHTA and FQGNSA. The CDR3 region is CASSLDPGVSYEQYF. CDR3 coding DNA: TGTGCCAGCAGCTTAGATCCGGGGGTAAGCTACGAGCAGTACTTC.

The chain is built from TRBV21-1 and TRBJ1-3; TRBD1 is the table's D call, not checked against the DNA. TRBV21-1 is described as a pseudogene. There are 15 residues in the CDR3. In nucleotides, the CDR3 is TGTGCCAGCAGCAAAAATCAGGGGCTTGGAAACACCATATATTTT. This encodes CASSKNQGLGNTIYF.

The rearrangement uses TRBV27 and TRBJ2-3, with D possibly being TRBD1 (5 bases). CDR3 length: 15 amino acids. The V end was cut by 1 base, the J end by 5 bases, with 13 bases between. Germline V lookup: CDR1 MNHEY, CDR2 SMNVEV (reference sequence). The DNA for the CDR3 is TGTGCCAGCAGTTTATGGGTCAGGGCTAAAGATACGCAGTATTTT. Translated: CASSLWVRAKDTQYF.

This clone was seen only a few times. The CDR3 is CASSQQRDINYGYTF. CDR3 nucleotides: TGTGCCAGCAGCCAACAAAGGGACATTAACTATGGCTACACCTTC. This chain joins TRBV14 and TRBJ1-2; a weak D match, TRBD1 (6 bases). CDR1 SGHDN and CDR2 FVKESK come from the germline V gene. V was cut by 2 bases and J by 1 base, with 11 bases left in between. CDR3 length: 15 residues. Looking up the rest from reference TRBV14 and TRBJ1-2 gives the full variable domain: EAGVTQFPSHSVIEKGQTVTLRCDPISGHDNLYWYRRVMGKEIKFLLHFVKESKQDESGMPNNRFLAERTGGTYSTLKVQPAELEDSGVYFCASSQQRDINYGYTFGSGTRLTVV.

The chain combines TRBV6-2 or TRBV6-3 with TRBJ2-7, with D unresolved. V was shortened by 0 bases and J by 3 bases, with 12 bases between the two germline ends. Per germline, CDR1 MNHEY and CDR2 SVGEGT. This CDR3 is 15 amino acids long. CDR3 amino acids: CASSYSGSTGYEQYF. The CDR3 bases are TGTGCCAGCAGTTACTCTGGGTCGACTGGCTACGAGCAGTACTTC.

The chain joins TRBV12-3 or TRBV12-4 to TRBJ1-2, with D perhaps TRBD1 (6 bases). The V end lost 7 bases, the J end lost 3 bases, and 12 bases lay between the germline ends. The CDR3 runs 13 residues. The CDR3 region is CASNRGQYYGYTF. CDR3 nucleotides: TGTGCCAGCAACAGAGGACAGTACTATGGCTACACCTTC.

The chain links TRBV7-3 to TRBJ2-2; 7 nucleotides agree with TRBD1. V gave up 6 bases and J gave up 4 bases; unmatched junction bases: 8. This CDR3 has 15 amino acids. Germline V gives CDR1 SGHTA, CDR2 FQGTGA. The CDR3 coding sequence is TGTGCCAGCAGTAAAGACAGGGCCCTCACCGGGGAGCTGTTTTTT. Amino acids: CASSKDRALTGELFF.

CDR3 in DNA: TGCAGTGCTAGTGGGGACAGGGGACAGACCTACGAGCAGTACTTC. The encoded protein is CSASGDRGQTYEQYF. V usage is TRBV20-1 and J usage is TRBJ2-7; 10 nucleotides match TRBD1. The germline CDR1 and CDR2 sequences are DFQATT and SNEGSKA (reference sequence). There are 15 residues in the CDR3. V gave up 3 bases and J gave up 2 bases; unmatched junction bases: 7.

The chain employs TRBV6-5 and TRBJ1-2; 8 bases line up with TRBD1. Per the germline V gene, CDR1 is MNHEY and CDR2 is SVGAGI. The CDR3 covers 12 residues. Trimming cost V 10 bases and J 8 bases; bases outside gene matches: 9. The CDR3 nucleotides are TGTGCCAACCCGACAGGGGCACCGGGCTACACCTTC. This codes for CANPTGAPGYTF.

This chain joins TRBV19 and TRBJ2-3; 8 bases line up with TRBD1. The germline gives CDR1 LNHDA, CDR2 SQIVND (reference sequence). V shed 7 bases, J shed 4 bases, and the junction held 13 bases outside the gene matches. This CDR3 contains 16 residues. The CDR3 DNA is TGTGCCAGTAACTCCCCAGGACAGGGTGGAGCAGATACGCAGTATTTT. It specifies CASNSPGQGGADTQYF.

This chain joins TRBV19 and TRBJ2-2, with 10 bases matching TRBD2. Germline trimming cut 2 bases from V and 6 bases from J; bases unmatched to any gene: 12. The germline CDR1 and CDR2 sequences are LNHDA and SQIVND (reference sequence). The CDR3 has 18 residues. CDR3 residues: CASSIIGLAGEKAGELFF. DNA for the CDR3: TGTGCCAGTAGTATAATCGGCCTAGCGGGAGAAAAAGCCGGGGAGCTGTTTTTT.

The V gene is TRBV29-1, the J gene TRBJ2-3; the D gene is possibly TRBD2 (6 bases). This CDR3 has 15 amino acids. The germline V gene encodes CDR1 SQVTM and CDR2 ANQGSEA. V lost 4 bases to trimming and J lost 3 bases, with 17 bases between them. CDR3 bases: TGCAGCGTTGGGACTACAGCGGGCGGGACAGATACGCAGTATTTT. Its translation is CSVGTTAGGTDTQYF.

The chain recombines TRBV7-2 with TRBJ2-7; D is perhaps TRBD2 (7 bases). The germline V gene encodes CDR1 SGHTA and CDR2 FQGNSA. The CDR3 spans 16 residues. Deletions cut 5 bases from V and 9 bases from J, with 26 bases between. CDR3 sequence (DNA): TGTGCCAGCAGCCCAAGGGGGGGAGCCGGCACCCCCGGGCAGTACTTC. Encoded protein: CASSPRGGAGTPGQYF. Full variable domain (outside the CDR3, taken from reference TRBV7-2 and TRBJ2-7): GAGVSQSPSNKVTEKGKDVELRCDPISGHTALYWYRQSLGQGLEFLIYFQGNSAPDKSGLPSDRFSAERTGGSVSTLTIQRTQQEDSAVYLCASSPRGGAGTPGQYFGPGTRLTVT.

This chain connects TRBV30 to TRBJ1-1; maybe TRBD1 (6 bases). Deletions cut 3 bases from V and 6 bases from J, with 20 bases between. The CDR3 covers 15 residues. The V gene's germline CDR1 is GTSNPN and CDR2 SVGIG (reference sequence). The CDR3 is CAWSDRPAGVAEAFF. The DNA for the CDR3 is TGTGCCTGGAGCGATAGACCGGCAGGGGTAGCTGAAGCTTTCTTT.

Comment on this clone: One end of the junction does not line up with germline, which may come from a read error. V and J are TRBV14 and TRBJ2-7, with TRBD2 identical over 8 bases. Germline values: CDR1 SGHDN, CDR2 FVKESK. CDR3 length equals 13 residues. CDR3 bases: TGTGCCAGCAGCCTCACGGACGGGACTAGGGAAGCCTTC. Protein product: CASSLTDGTREAF.

The chain combines TRBV4-3 with TRBJ2-1; TRBD2 aligns across 7 bases. Germline V CDR1 and CDR2: LGHNA, YSLEER. This CDR3 spans 18 amino acids. Trimming at V came to 4 bases and at J to 0 bases, leaving 12 bases not matched to a gene. CDR3 DNA sequence: TGCGCCAGCAGCCCAGCGGGGCCCCCCCTGAGCTCCTACAATGAGCAGTTCTTC. Translating gives CASSPAGPPLSSYNEQFF.

This clone was detected only once. J is TRBJ1-1 and V is TRBV28, with 8 bases aligning to TRBD1. CDR1 MDHEN and CDR2 SYDVKM come from the germline V gene. Unmatched junction bases numbered 10, after V lost 2 bases and J lost 5 bases. The length of the CDR3 is 16 residues. The CDR3 DNA is TGTGCCAGCAGTTTAGGTCAGGGGGCGTTAGAGACTGAAGCTTTCTTT. Amino acids: CASSLGQGALETEAFF.